What follows are 26 T cell receptor beta chains derived from one specimen sequenced in a study of immune evolution from preneoplasia to lung adenocarcinoma (TCRdb year 2021). Libraries were prepared through the immunoSEQ multiplex PCR assay. What TCRdb holds here is the immuneACCESS table cut down to in-frame rearrangements. Part of the clones is not present; checked against another copy, under half of the missing clones reflect an unresolved V gene, and the others are unexplained. For this sample the table gives over 6,500 clones, of which roughly four fifths were detected only once. The top ten clones comprise more than 2% of the sample. The sequenced sample consisted of FFPE invasive lung adenocarcinoma tissue. Taken with the paper, the label for cell subset or site translates to: frankly invasive lung adenocarcinoma (ADC). The origin of the receptors is a person aged 50-70 years with lung adenocarcinoma.

This chain links TRBV15 with TRBJ1-2; D not certain. The CDR3 contains 14 residues. Germline V lookup: CDR1 LNHNV, CDR2 YYDKDF (reference sequence). The germline V and J ends were trimmed by 3 bases and 2 bases, with 10 bases remaining between them. Here the CDR3 reads CATSSPTENYGYTF. The CDR3 bases are TGTGCCACCAGCAGTCCGACTGAGAACTATGGCTACACCTTC. The whole variable domain, remainder taken from reference TRBV15 and TRBJ1-2, is DAMVIQNPRYQVTQFGKPVTLSCSQTLNHNVMYWYQQKSSQAPKLLFHYYDKDFNNEADTPDNFQSRRPNTSFCFLDIRSPGLGDTAMYLCATSSPTENYGYTFGSGTRLTVV.

The rearrangement uses TRBV2 and TRBJ2-3; 10 nucleotides match TRBD2. CDR1 and CDR2 from the germline V gene are SNHLY and FYNNEI. The CDR3 totals 13 residues. After removal of 6 bases from V and 4 bases from J, the junction contained 1 base not matched to a gene. The CDR3 DNA is TGTGCCAGCAGCCTAGCGGGAGCAGATACGCAGTATTTT. This translates into CASSLAGADTQYF.

The gene calls are TRBV6-5 and TRBJ2-3, with a possible D match to TRBD2 (6 bases). CDR1 is MNHEY and CDR2 is SVGAGI in the germline V gene. V shed 3 bases and J shed 0 bases, with 10 bases lying between them. This CDR3 contains 15 residues. The CDR3 sequence: CASSYSGTSTDTQYF. CDR3 nucleotides: TGTGCCAGCAGTTATAGCGGAACTAGCACAGATACGCAGTATTTT.

The chain couples TRBV5-1 to TRBJ2-1; tentatively, D is TRBD2 (5 bases). The CDR3 is 14 amino acids. Looked up from germline, CDR1 is SGHRS and CDR2 is YFSETQ. Deletions cut 3 bases from V and 5 bases from J, with 12 bases between. The CDR3 DNA follows: TGCGCCAGCAGCTCGACTAACCAAAACAATGAGCAGTTCTTC. This translates into CASSSTNQNNEQFF.

This chain joins TRBV15 and TRBJ2-7; TRBD1 aligns across 7 bases. Losses at the gene ends were 0 bases for V and 2 bases for J; bases not matched to a gene: 7. The CDR3 covers 16 residues. Germline CDR1 LNHNV, CDR2 YYDKDF (reference sequence). CDR3 sequence: CATSREMTGFPYEQYF. The DNA of the CDR3 is TGTGCCACCAGCAGAGAGATGACAGGGTTTCCCTACGAGCAGTACTTC. Drawing the rest from reference TRBV15 and TRBJ2-7, the complete variable domain is DAMVIQNPRYQVTQFGKPVTLSCSQTLNHNVMYWYQQKSSQAPKLLFHYYDKDFNNEADTPDNFQSRRPNTSFCFLDIRSPGLGDTAMYLCATSREMTGFPYEQYFGPGTRLTVT.

V usage is TRBV28 and J usage is TRBJ2-3; 7 bases match TRBD1. Germline assignment: CDR1 MDHEN and CDR2 SYDVKM. J lost 3 bases, V lost 6 bases, and 9 bases had no gene match. The CDR3 is 15 amino acids. CDR3 sequence: CASSHSEGATDTQYF. The CDR3 DNA sequence: TGTGCCAGCAGCCACAGTGAGGGGGCGACAGATACGCAGTATTTT.

The V and J genes are TRBV11-2 and TRBJ1-3; weak D call: TRBD1 (5 bases). Germline V gene data show CDR1 as SGHAT and CDR2 as FQNNGV. This CDR3 spans 15 amino acids. V lost 5 bases, J lost 0 bases, and 11 bases lay in between. CDR3 in amino acids: CASSRDRASGNTIYF. As DNA, the CDR3 is TGTGCCAGCAGCAGGGACCGGGCCTCTGGAAACACCATATATTTT.

The count of this clone is one. Within the sample, other DNA sequences also encode this same CDR3. The V call is TRBV9, the J call TRBJ2-7, with D perhaps TRBD2 (6 bases). Deletions cut 0 bases from V and 2 bases from J, with 12 bases between. The V gene's germline CDR1 is SGDLS and CDR2 YYNGEE. The CDR3 length is 15 residues. The CDR3 loop reads CASSVGSGKTYEQYF. The CDR3 bases are TGTGCCAGCAGCGTAGGTAGCGGCAAAACCTACGAGCAGTACTTC.

This chain links TRBV5-1 with TRBJ2-1; 10 nucleotides agree with TRBD1. This CDR3 has 13 amino acids. CDR1 is SGHRS and CDR2 is YFSETQ in the germline V gene. V lost 4 bases to trimming and J lost 9 bases; unmatched junction nucleotides: 4. CDR3 DNA: TGCGCCAGCAGCCCGGGGACAGGGGTTGAGCAGTTCTTC. It encodes CASSPGTGVEQFF.

This clone has a handful of counts. The chain employs TRBV28 and TRBJ2-4, with TRBD1 identical over 9 bases. Per germline, CDR1 MDHEN and CDR2 SYDVKM. The CDR3 has 17 amino acids. The V gene end was trimmed by 6 bases and the J gene end by 8 bases; junction bases not matched to a gene: 17. CDR3 in DNA: TGTGCCAGCAGCCAGAGTCCCCCGGGACAGGGTCGGGACATTCAGTACTTC. Protein product: CASSQSPPGQGRDIQYF.

The table lists this clone with a few counts. The V call is TRBV28, the J call TRBJ2-1; 12 bases are shared with TRBD2. Germline loops: CDR1 MDHEN, CDR2 SYDVKM. J gave up 3 bases and V 6 bases, and 9 bases lay outside the gene matches. The CDR3 extends over 17 amino acids. The CDR3 reads CASSPRTSGINYNEQFF. CDR3 bases: TGTGCCAGCAGCCCCCGGACTAGCGGGATTAACTACAATGAGCAGTTCTTC.

This clone was seen a handful of times. This chain joins TRBV28 and TRBJ1-5, with unresolved D. V lost 4 bases and J lost 4, with 8 bases in between. CDR3 size: 13 residues. Per germline, CDR1 MDHEN and CDR2 SYDVKM. The CDR3 sequence is CASSYPGNQPQHF. CDR3 DNA sequence: TGTGCCAGCAGTTACCCCGGGAATCAGCCCCAGCATTTT.

The chain has TRBV5-1 and TRBJ2-7; D not certain. Germline V gene data show CDR1 as SGHRS and CDR2 as YFSETQ. This CDR3 region has 12 residues. V was pared by 6 bases and J by 3 bases, with 10 bases between. CDR3 bases: TGCGCCAGCACCGGTTTCGACTACGAGCAGTACTTC. Translation: CASTGFDYEQYF. Filled out from reference TRBV5-1 and TRBJ2-7, the complete variable domain reads KAGVTQTPRYLIKTRGQQVTLSCSPISGHRSVSWYQQTPGQGLQFLFEYFSETQRNKGNFPGRFSGRQFSNSRSEMNVSTLELGDSALYLCASTGFDYEQYFGPGTRLTVT.

Written as DNA, the CDR3 is TGTGCCAGCAGTGGGGACCCCCCGGGCTATCAGCCCCAGCATTTT. Its protein is CASSGDPPGYQPQHF. The V and J genes are TRBV6-1 and TRBJ1-5, with a weak D call TRBD1 (5 bases). Germline lookup yields CDR1 MNHNS and CDR2 SASEGT. Trimming removed 4 bases at V and 5 bases at J, with 15 bases between. The CDR3 has 15 residues.

The V and J genes are TRBV20-1 and TRBJ2-4; no definite D call. Germline V CDR1 and CDR2: DFQATT, SNEGSKA (reference sequence). The CDR3 consists of 10 residues. Trimming pared 5 bases from V and 4 bases from J, leaving 3 bases between. CDR3 amino acids: CSAAKNIQYF. The CDR3 region has the DNA TGCAGTGCTGCTAAAAACATTCAGTACTTC.

Concerning this clone: Within the sample, other DNA sequences also encode this same CDR3. This chain connects TRBV18 to TRBJ2-7; 9 positions agree with TRBD1. The CDR3 loop spans 14 amino acids. Germline lookup yields CDR1 KGHSH and CDR2 LQKENI. After removal of 1 base from V and 4 bases from J, the junction contained 2 bases not matched to a gene. The CDR3 loop reads CASSPRQGVYEQYF. CDR3 nucleotides: TGTGCCAGCTCACCACGACAGGGGGTTTACGAGCAGTACTTC.

The sample holds one count of this clone. This chain connects TRBV6-1 to TRBJ2-7; D unresolved. V was trimmed by 6 bases and J by 3 bases, leaving 12 bases between them. The CDR3 consists of 13 residues. The germline gives CDR1 MNHNS, CDR2 SASEGT. As DNA, the CDR3 is TGTGCCAGCAGAAAGACCCCCGACTACGAGCAGTACTTC. Translation gives CASRKTPDYEQYF.

Only one count was recorded for this clone. V usage is TRBV28 and J usage is TRBJ2-4; 9 nucleotides align to TRBD2. The CDR3 is 19 residues long. Germline V CDR1 and CDR2: MDHEN, SYDVKM. The V and J ends lost 3 bases and 1 base, in that order; junction bases with no gene match: 13. CDR3 nucleotide sequence: TGTGCCAGCAGTTTGGCGTCTAGCGGGAAAAGGGGGGCCAAAAACATTCAGTACTTC. This encodes CASSLASSGKRGAKNIQYF. The full variable domain, completed using reference TRBV28 and TRBJ2-4, is DVKVTQSSRYLVKRTGEKVFLECVQDMDHENMFWYRQDPGLGLRLIYFSYDVKMKEKGDIPEGYSVSREKKERFSLILESASTNQTSMYLCASSLASSGKRGAKNIQYFGAGTRLSVL.

The chain couples TRBV28 to TRBJ1-1, with D unresolved. The length of the CDR3 is 14 residues. Germline CDR1 MDHEN, CDR2 SYDVKM. The ends were cut back, 5 bases at V and 0 bases at J, with 10 bases in the middle. The CDR3 loop is CASSTYRLNTEAFF. The CDR3 DNA follows: TGTGCCAGCAGTACATATAGATTGAACACTGAAGCTTTCTTT.

This chain's CDR3 is CASSLYRTAQETQYF. The DNA of the CDR3 is TGTGCCAGCAGTTTATACCGGACAGCCCAAGAGACCCAGTACTTC. The chain has TRBV28 and TRBJ2-5; D might be TRBD1 (6 bases). The V gene lost 1 base and the J gene lost 1 base, with 10 bases spanning the gap. This CDR3 comprises 15 residues. The V gene's germline CDR1 is MDHEN and CDR2 SYDVKM.

The DNA for the CDR3 is TGTGCCAGCTCACAAAACCCCAGGGGGAGTAACGAAAAACTGTTTTTT. Its protein is CASSQNPRGSNEKLFF. The chain uses TRBV18 and TRBJ1-4; TRBD1 matches at 7 bases. CDR3 length: 16 amino acids. The J segment lost 8 bases and the V segment lost 4 bases, leaving 13 bases of the junction unmatched. Germline V gene sequence: CDR1 KGHSH, CDR2 LQKENI.

In its sample, this clone was seen once. The rearrangement links TRBV13 to TRBJ2-2; 12 bases are shared with TRBD2. CDR3 size: 16 residues. V trimming: 6 bases; J trimming: 4 bases; junction bases outside the gene matches: 6. Germline CDR1 is PRHDT and CDR2 is FYEKMQ (reference sequence). CDR3 protein: CASRPRLAGATGELFF. CDR3 nucleotide sequence: TGTGCCAGCAGGCCTCGACTAGCGGGAGCCACCGGGGAGCTGTTTTTT.

There are a few counts of this clone. V is TRBV7-2 and J is TRBJ2-1; TRBD1 agrees at 10 bases. CDR1 is SGHTA, CDR2 FQGNSA, per germline. This CDR3 is built from 14 residues. Unmatched junction bases numbered 2, after V lost 2 bases and J lost 7 bases. This CDR3 reads CASSLPGQGNEQFF. As DNA, the CDR3 is TGTGCCAGCAGCTTACCGGGACAGGGGAATGAGCAGTTCTTC.

The V and J genes are TRBV7-9 and TRBJ1-1, with unresolved D. Trimming took off 1 base at V and 3 bases at J, with 6 bases between the two ends. This CDR3 is built from 13 residues. Germline CDR1 is SEHNR and CDR2 is FQNEAQ (reference sequence). CDR3 sequence reads: CASSLDSYTEAFF. DNA of the CDR3: TGTGCCAGCAGCTTAGACAGCTACACTGAAGCTTTCTTT.

The chain uses TRBV5-1 and TRBJ2-7, with a possible D match to TRBD1 (5 bases). The CDR3 extends over 16 amino acids. Germline lookup yields CDR1 SGHRS and CDR2 YFSETQ. The ends were cut back, 0 bases at V and 4 bases at J, with 17 bases in the middle. This CDR3 reads CASSLAPRRDGYEQYF. In DNA form, the CDR3 reads TGCGCCAGCAGCTTGGCCCCCCGCAGGGATGGATACGAGCAGTACTTC. The full variable domain, with the rest looked up from reference TRBV5-1 and TRBJ2-7, is KAGVTQTPRYLIKTRGQQVTLSCSPISGHRSVSWYQQTPGQGLQFLFEYFSETQRNKGNFPGRFSGRQFSNSRSEMNVSTLELGDSALYLCASSLAPRRDGYEQYFGPGTRLTVT.

The chain is built from TRBV19 and TRBJ1-1; 7 bases are a match to TRBD1. Germline CDR1 is LNHDA and CDR2 is SQIVND (reference sequence). The CDR3 contains 16 residues. The ends lost 6 bases at V and 0 bases at J; junction bases unmatched: 10. DNA of the CDR3: TGTGCCAGTAGAACGACAGGGTATAATATGAACACTGAAGCTTTCTTT. Translated: CASRTTGYNMNTEAFF.